This TCR beta chain was identified in a study of monozygotic twins with inflammatory bowel disease. For each CDR3 protein, TCRdb gives one entry from its re-call of the 5' RACE reads, without DNA. The sample has about 170,000 distinct CDR3 sequences; the top ten hold over 2.5%. This CDR3 is built from 17 residues. Germline V gene lookup returns CDR1 SEHNR and CDR2 FQNEAQ (reference sequence). The TCR sequence derives from a human donor with ulcerative colitis or Crohn's disease, or a healthy co-twin of an affected twin (not recorded which). Source material: blood. V usage is TRBV7-9 and J usage is TRBJ1-2; TCRdb gives TRBD1 as the D gene, but with no DNA this cannot be confirmed. The CDR3 loop is CASSFGGTKVISFGYTF. The complete variable domain, with remaining parts taken from reference TRBV7-9 and TRBJ1-2, reads DTGVSQNPRHKITKRGQNVTFRCDPISEHNRLYWYRQTLGQGPEFLTYFQNEAQLEKSRLLSDRFSAERPKGSFSTLEIQRTEQGDSAMYLCASSFGGTKVISFGYTFGSGTRLTVV.